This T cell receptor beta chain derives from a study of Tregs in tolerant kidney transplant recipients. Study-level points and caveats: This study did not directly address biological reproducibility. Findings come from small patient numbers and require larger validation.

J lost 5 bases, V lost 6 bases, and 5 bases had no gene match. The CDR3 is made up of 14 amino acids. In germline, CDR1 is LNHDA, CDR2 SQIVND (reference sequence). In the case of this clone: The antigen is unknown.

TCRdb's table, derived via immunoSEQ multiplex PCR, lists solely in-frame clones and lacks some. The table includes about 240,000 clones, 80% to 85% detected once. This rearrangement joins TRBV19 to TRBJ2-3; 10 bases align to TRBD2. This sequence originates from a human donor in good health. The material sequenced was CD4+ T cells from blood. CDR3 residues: CASSLAGVEDTQYF. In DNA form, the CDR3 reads TGTGCCAGTAGCCTAGCGGGAGTGGAAGATACGCAGTATTTT.